Described below is a single T cell receptor (beta chain) sequence and its context. A second PCR of about 7 to 12 cycles used a sample-barcoded 5' primer and a J-beta primer mix. Every individual sample yielded 2.5 million or more paired-end reads (each containing CDR3). MiXCR was run by TCRdb on the 5' RACE reads, yielding one entry per CDR3 protein. Altogether about a million distinct CDR3 sequences are present, roughly 51% being singletons, with the ten largest covering around a fifth. Germline assignment: CDR1 MNHEY and CDR2 SVGAGI. V was clipped by 6 bases and J by 5 bases; unmatched bases: 9. There are 14 residues in the CDR3. Sample donors were healthy Caucasian individuals that came from Russia, aged roughly 6 to 95. Each sample yielded at least 7 million isolated PBMCs. The sample originates from a study of blood T cells in healthy people across ages.

The chain combines TRBV6-5 with TRBJ2-7; 8 positions match TRBD1. The sequenced material came from blood. The source of this sequence is a woman aged 60-75 years in good health. The CDR3 DNA is TGTGCCAGCAGGGAGGACAGGGTGGTAAACGAGCAGTACTTC. Its translation is CASREDRVVNEQYF.